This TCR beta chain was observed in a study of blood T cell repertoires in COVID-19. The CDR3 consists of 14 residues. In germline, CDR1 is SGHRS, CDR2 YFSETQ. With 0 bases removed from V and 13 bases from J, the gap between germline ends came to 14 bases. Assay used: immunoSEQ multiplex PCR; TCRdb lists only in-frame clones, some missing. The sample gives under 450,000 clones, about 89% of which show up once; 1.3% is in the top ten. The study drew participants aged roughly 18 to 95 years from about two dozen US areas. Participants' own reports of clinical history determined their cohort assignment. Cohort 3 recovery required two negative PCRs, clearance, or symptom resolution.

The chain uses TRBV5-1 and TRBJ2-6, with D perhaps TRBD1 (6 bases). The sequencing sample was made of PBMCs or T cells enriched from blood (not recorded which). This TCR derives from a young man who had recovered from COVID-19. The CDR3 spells CASSLVTGFSVLTF. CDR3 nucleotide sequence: TGCGCCAGCAGCTTGGTCACAGGGTTCTCGGTCCTGACTTTC.